The 11 T cell receptor beta chains reported below all come from one sample, sequenced in a study of cytomegalovirus exposure and HLA in healthy donors. The PCR had 60 Vbeta and 13 Jbeta primers. This table comes from immunoSEQ multiplex PCR, and its TCRdb copy is limited to in-frame clones, with some not included. The sample carries approximately 69,000 clones, roughly 76% recorded once. The sample comprised PBMCs. The receptors derive from a man aged 18 to 35 in good health and CMV-seronegative.

The sample holds one count of this clone. This chain uses TRBV2 with TRBJ2-3; D is possibly TRBD1 (5 bases). Germline CDR1 SNHLY, CDR2 FYNNEI. V was trimmed by 4 bases and J by 3 bases, leaving 11 bases between them. The CDR3 loop spans 14 amino acids. The CDR3 DNA reads TGTGCCAGCAGTGTTTTACAGGAAACAGATACGCAGTATTTT. Its protein is CASSVLQETDTQYF.

This chain connects TRBV9 to TRBJ2-6; no clear D. Per the germline V gene, CDR1 is SGDLS and CDR2 is YYNGEE. This CDR3 spans 18 amino acids. The V gene lost 0 bases and the J gene lost 1 base, with 14 bases spanning the gap. The CDR3 protein is CASSVVSGRLSGANVLTF. CDR3 bases: TGTGCCAGCAGCGTAGTATCAGGCCGCCTGTCTGGGGCCAACGTCCTGACTTTC.

This clone is a singleton in its sample. This chain uses TRBV11-2 with TRBJ2-6; TRBD1 might be the D (6 bases). V lost 2 bases and J lost 2, with 10 bases in between. The CDR3 sequence is 16 residues long. Germline CDR1 SGHAT, CDR2 FQNNGV. CDR3 in amino acids: CASSLSRGAGANVLTF. The CDR3 bases are TGTGCCAGCAGCTTAAGCAGGGGTGCTGGGGCCAACGTCCTGACTTTC.

This clone was detected a few times. V is TRBV30 and J is TRBJ2-1; D is possibly TRBD2 (5 bases). The CDR3 totals 13 residues. Trimming removed 0 bases at V and 8 bases at J, with 11 bases between. Germline CDR1 reads GTSNPN; CDR2 reads SVGIG (reference sequence). The CDR3 DNA sequence: TGTGCCTGGAGTGTAATTAGCGATGATGAGCAGTTCTTC. Translation gives CAWSVISDDEQFF.

V and J are TRBV29-1 and TRBJ2-7, with TRBD2 identical over 12 bases. The CDR3 runs 16 residues. In germline, CDR1 is SQVTM, CDR2 ANQGSEA. J lost 9 bases, V lost 3 bases, and 15 bases had no gene match. The CDR3 spells CSVERSLAGGRNGQYF. The DNA of the CDR3 is TGCAGCGTTGAGAGGTCCCTAGCGGGGGGGCGGAACGGGCAGTACTTC.

The chain carries TRBV10-3 and TRBJ1-1, with unresolved D. Between the trimmed V and J ends, which lost 4 bases and 5 bases, there was a span of 20 bases. Germline loops: CDR1 ENHRY, CDR2 SYGVKD. The CDR3 runs to 16 residues. CDR3 in DNA: TGTGCCATCAGTGTCGAAATCGGCTCGCGAGGGACTGAAGCTTTCTTT. The encoded protein is CAISVEIGSRGTEAFF.

This clone was counted between two and nine times. This chain joins TRBV6-4 and TRBJ2-3; D is possibly TRBD1 (6 bases). The CDR3 sequence is 15 residues long. Germline V gene lookup returns CDR1 MRHNA and CDR2 SNTAGT. V lost 4 bases and J lost 3, with 14 bases in between. The CDR3 is CASSVSAGATDTQYF. In DNA form, the CDR3 reads TGTGCCAGCAGTGTGTCGGCAGGGGCGACAGATACGCAGTATTTT.

The chain carries TRBV18 and TRBJ2-7, with 11 bases identical to TRBD2. Trimming removed 2 bases from V and 3 bases from J; junction bases left unmatched: 9. The CDR3 is 17 residues long. CDR1 is KGHSH, CDR2 LQKENI, per germline. The CDR3 region is CASSPASRLAGNYEQYV. CDR3 nucleotide sequence: TGTGCCAGCTCACCAGCCTCTAGACTAGCGGGGAACTACGAGCAGTACGTC.

The chain combines TRBV6-1 with TRBJ1-2; D perhaps matches TRBD1 (6 bases). The CDR3 consists of 15 residues. Trimming shortened V by 5 bases and J by 3 bases, and 16 bases separated the two germline ends. The V gene's germline CDR1 is MNHNS and CDR2 SASEGT. CDR3 nucleotide sequence: TGTGCCAGCAGTCCCAAGACGGGGGGCGACTATGGCTACACCTTC. It translates to CASSPKTGGDYGYTF.

In its sample, this clone was seen once. The chain uses TRBV5-1 and TRBJ1-1; D may be TRBD1 (6 bases). Germline lookup yields CDR1 SGHRS and CDR2 YFSETQ. Trimming stripped 4 bases from V and 3 bases from J, with 13 bases between. CDR3 size: 14 residues. CDR3 DNA: TGCGCCAGCAGCCTAAGGACAGACCACACTGAAGCTTTCTTT. Translated: CASSLRTDHTEAFF.

V and J are TRBV10-1 and TRBJ2-3, with a possible D match to TRBD1 (5 bases). Germline CDR1 is WNHNN and CDR2 is SYGVQD (reference sequence). The CDR3 has 14 residues. The V and J ends lost 0 bases and 5 bases respectively, with 9 bases between them. CDR3 sequence reads: CASSESRVVDTQYF. CDR3 nucleotides: TGCGCCAGCAGTGAGTCCAGGGTTGTAGATACGCAGTATTTT.